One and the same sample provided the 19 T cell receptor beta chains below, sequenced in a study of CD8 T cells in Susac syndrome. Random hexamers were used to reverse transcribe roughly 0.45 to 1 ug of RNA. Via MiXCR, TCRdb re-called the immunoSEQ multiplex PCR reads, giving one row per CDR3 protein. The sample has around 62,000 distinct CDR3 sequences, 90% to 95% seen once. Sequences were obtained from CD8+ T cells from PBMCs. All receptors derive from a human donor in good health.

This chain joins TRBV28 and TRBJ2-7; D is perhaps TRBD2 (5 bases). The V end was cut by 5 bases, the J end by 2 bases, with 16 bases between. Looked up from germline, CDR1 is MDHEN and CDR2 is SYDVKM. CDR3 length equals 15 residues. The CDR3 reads CASSPLLTGTYEQYF. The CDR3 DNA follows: TGTGCCAGCAGTCCACTACTGACGGGGACCTACGAGCAGTACTTC.

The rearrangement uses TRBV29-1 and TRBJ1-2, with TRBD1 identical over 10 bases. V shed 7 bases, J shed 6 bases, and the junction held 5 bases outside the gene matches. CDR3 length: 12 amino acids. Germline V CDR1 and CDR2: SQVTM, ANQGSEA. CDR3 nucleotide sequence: TGCAGCGCTCCCGGGACAGGGGATGGCTACACCTTC. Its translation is CSAPGTGDGYTF.

The CDR3 loop is CATRQGTSYEQYF. CDR3 DNA: TGTGCCACCCGTCAGGGGACCAGCTACGAGCAGTACTTC. The chain carries TRBV6-1 and TRBJ2-7, with D tentatively TRBD1 (6 bases). CDR1 and CDR2 (germline): MNHNS, SASEGT. The CDR3 sequence is 13 residues long. The V end was cut by 10 bases, the J end by 3 bases, with 16 bases between.

The CDR3 region is CASSLSSGVGVYEQYF. In nucleotides, the CDR3 is TGTGCCAGCAGTTTATCATCCGGGGTTGGGGTCTACGAGCAGTACTTC. V gene TRBV27 combines with J gene TRBJ2-7; D perhaps matches TRBD2 (5 bases). The CDR3 has 16 amino acids. V gave up 0 bases and J gave up 3 bases, with 15 bases separating them. Germline CDR1 and CDR2: MNHEY and SMNVEV (reference sequence).

CDR3 sequence (DNA): TGTGCCAGCAGTTTTGGTGCCAGGAGCTCCTACGAGCAGTACTTC. This encodes CASSFGARSSYEQYF. The chain joins TRBV12-3 or TRBV12-4 to TRBJ2-7; D uncertain. The CDR3 spans 15 residues. The V and J ends lost 3 bases and 0 bases respectively, with 12 bases between them.

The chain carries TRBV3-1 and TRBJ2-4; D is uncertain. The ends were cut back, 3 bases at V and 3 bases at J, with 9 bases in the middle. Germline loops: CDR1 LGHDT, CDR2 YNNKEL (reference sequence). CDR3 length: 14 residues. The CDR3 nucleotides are TGTGCCAGCAGCCATAGTTGGGGCAAAAACATTCAGTACTTC. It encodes CASSHSWGKNIQYF.

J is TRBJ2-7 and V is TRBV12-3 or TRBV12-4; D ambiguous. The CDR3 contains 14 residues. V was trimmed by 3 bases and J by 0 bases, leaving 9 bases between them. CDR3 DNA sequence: TGTGCCAGCAGTTTGTCACAGAACTCCTACGAGCAGTACTTC. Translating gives CASSLSQNSYEQYF.

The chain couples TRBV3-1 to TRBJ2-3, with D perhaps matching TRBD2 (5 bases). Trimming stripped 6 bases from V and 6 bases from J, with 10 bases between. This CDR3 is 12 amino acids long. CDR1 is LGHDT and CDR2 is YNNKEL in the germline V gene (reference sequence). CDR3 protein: CASSPGGDTQYF. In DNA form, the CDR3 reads TGTGCCAGCAGTCCGGGCGGGGATACGCAGTATTTT.

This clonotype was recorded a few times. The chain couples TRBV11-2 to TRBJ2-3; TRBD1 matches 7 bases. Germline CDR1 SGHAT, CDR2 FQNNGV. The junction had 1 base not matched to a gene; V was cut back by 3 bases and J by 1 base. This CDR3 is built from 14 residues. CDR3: CASSLGQRTDTQYF. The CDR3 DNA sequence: TGTGCCAGCAGCTTGGGACAGCGCACAGATACGCAGTATTTT.

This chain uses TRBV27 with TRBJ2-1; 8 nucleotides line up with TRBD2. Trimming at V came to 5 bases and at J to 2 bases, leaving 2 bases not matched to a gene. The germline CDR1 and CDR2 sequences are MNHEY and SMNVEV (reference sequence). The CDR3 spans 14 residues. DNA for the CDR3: TGTGCCAGCAGTGTAGCGGGGACCTACAATGAGCAGTTCTTC. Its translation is CASSVAGTYNEQFF.

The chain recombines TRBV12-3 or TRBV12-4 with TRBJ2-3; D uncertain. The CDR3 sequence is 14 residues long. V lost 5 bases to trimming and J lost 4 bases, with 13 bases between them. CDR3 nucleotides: TGTGCCAGCAGTCTCAGAGTTTCCCCAGATACGCAGTATTTT. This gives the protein CASSLRVSPDTQYF.

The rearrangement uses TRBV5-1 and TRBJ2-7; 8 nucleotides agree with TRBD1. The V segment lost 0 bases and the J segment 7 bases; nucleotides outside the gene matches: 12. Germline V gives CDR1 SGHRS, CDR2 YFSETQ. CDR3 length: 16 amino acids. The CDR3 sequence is CASSLAWTGMGHEQYF. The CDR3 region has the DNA TGCGCCAGCAGCTTGGCCTGGACAGGGATGGGTCATGAGCAGTACTTC.

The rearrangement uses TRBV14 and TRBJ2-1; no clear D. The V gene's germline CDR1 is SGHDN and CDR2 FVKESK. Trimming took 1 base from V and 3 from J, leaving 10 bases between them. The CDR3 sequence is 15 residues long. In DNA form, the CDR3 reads TGTGCCAGCAGCCAAGTGAGGCAGGTCTACAATGAGCAGTTCTTC. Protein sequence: CASSQVRQVYNEQFF.

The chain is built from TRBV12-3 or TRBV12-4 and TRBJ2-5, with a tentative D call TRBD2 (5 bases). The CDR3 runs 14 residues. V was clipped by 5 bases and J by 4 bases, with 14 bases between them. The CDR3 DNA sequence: TGTGCCAGCAGTACCCTACTAGAGATAGAGACCCAGTACTTC. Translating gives CASSTLLEIETQYF.

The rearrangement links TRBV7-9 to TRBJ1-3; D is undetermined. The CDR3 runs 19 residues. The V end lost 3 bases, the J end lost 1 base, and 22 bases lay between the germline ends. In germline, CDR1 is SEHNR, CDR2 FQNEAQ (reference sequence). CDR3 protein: CASSLTARTLEGSGNTIYF. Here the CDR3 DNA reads TGTGCCAGCAGCTTGACCGCCCGGACGCTTGAAGGATCTGGAAACACCATATATTTT.

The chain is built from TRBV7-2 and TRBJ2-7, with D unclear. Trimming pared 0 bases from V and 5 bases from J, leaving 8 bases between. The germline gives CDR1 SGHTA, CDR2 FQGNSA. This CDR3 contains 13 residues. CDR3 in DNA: TGTGCCAGCAGCTTAGCGAATCCCAACGAGCAGTACTTC. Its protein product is CASSLANPNEQYF.

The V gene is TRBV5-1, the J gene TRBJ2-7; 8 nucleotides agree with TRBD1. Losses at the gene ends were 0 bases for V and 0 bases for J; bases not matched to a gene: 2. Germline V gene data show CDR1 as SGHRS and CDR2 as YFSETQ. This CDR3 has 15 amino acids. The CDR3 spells CASSLGDRSSYEQYF. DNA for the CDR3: TGCGCCAGCAGCTTGGGGGACAGGAGCTCCTACGAGCAGTACTTC.

The CDR3 loop is CASSEGEGSETQYF. CDR3 coding DNA: TGTGCCAGCAGTGAAGGAGAGGGCAGTGAGACCCAGTACTTC. The chain carries TRBV25-1 and TRBJ2-5; D perhaps matches TRBD2 (5 bases). This CDR3 region has 14 residues. V was shortened by 2 bases and J by 5 bases, with 12 bases between the two germline ends. CDR1 MGHDK and CDR2 SYGVNS come from the germline V gene. The whole variable domain, remainder taken from reference TRBV25-1 and TRBJ2-5, is EADIYQTPRYLVIGTGKKITLECSQTMGHDKMYWYQQDPGMELHLIHYSYGVNSTEKGDLSSESTVSRIRTEHFPLTLESARPSHTSQYLCASSEGEGSETQYFGPGTRLLVL.

As DNA, the CDR3 is TGTGCCAGCAGACGACAGGGCATGAACACTGAAGCTTTCTTT. Translated: CASRRQGMNTEAFF. V usage is TRBV11-2 and J usage is TRBJ1-1; TRBD1 matches 7 bases. Germline-derived CDR1 and CDR2 are SGHAT and FQNNGV. V was pared by 6 bases and J by 0 bases, with 4 bases of the junction left unmatched. CDR3 length: 14 residues.